The rows below give T cell receptor beta chains drawn from one sample of a study of beta chain features in type 1 diabetes. Sequencing was performed with immunoSEQ multiplex PCR; in TCRdb, only in-frame clones are kept and a portion is missing. The sample holds 23,000 or so clones, around 68% seen once. The sequenced sample consisted of Tregs from blood. The source of these receptors is a man aged 18-30 years with type 1 diabetes. Both conserved end residues are part of each CDR3. A D gene is named only where the DNA matches it firmly. Size tells how often a clone was seen (once, few, many) or the class of an expanded clone, and some rows leave it out.

>TRBV19|TRBJ2-2|.|.
CASRKRSDTGELFF
TGTGCCAGTAGGAAGAGGTCGGACACCGGGGAGCTGTTTTTT
>TRBV19|TRBJ1-6|few|.
CASRKPGLTNSPLHF
TGTGCCAGTAGGAAACCGGGACTCACGAATTCACCCCTCCACTTT
>TRBV28|TRBJ1-1|.|.
CASKQGSTEAFF
TGTGCCAGCAAGCAGGGTAGCACTGAAGCTTTCTTT
>TRBV6-1|TRBJ1-5|.|.
CASKSQEINQPQHF
TGTGCCAGCAAGTCGCAGGAAATCAATCAGCCCCAGCATTTT
>TRBV28|TRBJ2-3|.|TRBD2
CASSFVAGAMSTDTQYF
TGTGCCAGCAGTTTCGTAGCGGGAGCCATGAGCACAGATACGCAGTATTTT
>TRBV7-2|TRBJ1-2|once|.
CASSLNRLTYGYTF
TGTGCCAGCAGCCTCAACAGGTTAACCTATGGCTACACCTTC
>TRBV7-2|TRBJ2-1|.|.
CASSFDRGGNEQFF
TGTGCCAGCAGCTTCGACAGGGGAGGGAATGAGCAGTTCTTC
>TRBV7-2|TRBJ2-3|few|TRBD2
CASSLGAGSDTQYF
TGTGCCAGCAGCTTAGGAGCGGGATCAGATACGCAGTATTTT
>TRBV11-2|TRBJ2-1|.|TRBD2
CASSFSGRAHNEQFF
TGTGCCAGCAGCTTTAGCGGGAGGGCCCACAATGAGCAGTTCTTC
>TRBV5-1|TRBJ2-7|.|TRBD1
CASSPYRGTGGYEQYF
TGCGCCAGCAGCCCCTACCGAGGGACAGGGGGCTACGAGCAGTACTTC
>TRBV6-6|TRBJ1-1|.|.
CASSRDSNTEAFF
TGTGCCAGCAGCAGAGACAGTAACACTGAAGCTTTCTTT
>TRBV18|TRBJ2-1|.|TRBD2
CASSPISGGPYEQFF
TGTGCCAGCTCACCCATCTCGGGGGGTCCCTATGAGCAGTTCTTC
>TRBV18|TRBJ1-2|.|.
CASSPAGRPYGYTF
TGTGCCAGCTCACCAGCAGGCAGGCCCTATGGCTACACCTTC
>TRBV10-3|TRBJ1-2|.|.
CAISADRSYGYTF
TGTGCCATCAGTGCTGACAGATCCTATGGCTACACCTTC
>TRBV6-6|TRBJ1-5|.|.
CASSGQLNQPQHF
TGTGCCAGCAGTGGACAGCTTAATCAGCCCCAGCATTTT
>TRBV4-2|TRBJ2-1|.|TRBD2
CASSRGLAPNSYNEQFF
TGTGCCAGCAGCCGCGGACTAGCGCCGAACTCCTACAATGAGCAGTTCTTC
>TRBV28|TRBJ1-4|.|TRBD1
CASSFRRQGNEKLFF
TGTGCCAGCAGTTTTCGGCGACAGGGTAATGAAAAACTGTTTTTT
>TRBV13|TRBJ1-2|medium-sized|.
CASSVGTMGSSGYGYTF
TGTGCCAGCAGCGTTGGTACAATGGGGAGCTCGGGCTATGGCTACACCTTC
>TRBV6-1|TRBJ1-6|.|.
CASGPGPNSPLHF
TGTGCCAGCGGTCCAGGGCCGAATTCACCCCTCCACTTT
>TRBV5-1|TRBJ2-1|.|TRBD2
CASSGDGGGNEQFF
TGCGCCAGCAGCGGTGACGGGGGGGGCAATGAGCAGTTCTTC
>TRBV18|TRBJ2-1|.|.
CASSPTTEGEQFF
TGTGCCAGCTCACCTACGACGGAGGGGGAGCAGTTCTTC
>TRBV5-5|TRBJ1-2|.|.
CASSLTGDYGYTF
TGTGCCAGCAGCTTGACTGGGGACTACGGCTACACCTTC
>TRBV7-8|TRBJ2-7|.|TRBD1
CASSGRQGYEQYF
TGTGCCAGCAGCGGCAGACAGGGCTACGAGCAGTACTTC
>TRBV29-1|TRBJ1-1|.|.
CSVKTPIPRDTEAFF
TGCAGCGTTAAAACCCCCATACCACGGGACACTGAAGCTTTCTTT
>TRBV18|TRBJ2-7|few|.
CASSPPAGATYEQYF
TGTGCCAGCTCACCACCTGCGGGTGCCACCTACGAGCAGTACTTC
>TRBV5-1|TRBJ2-7|once|.
CASSASSYEQYF
TGCGCCAGCAGCGCGAGCTCCTACGAGCAGTACTTC
>TRBV10-3|TRBJ2-7|.|TRBD1
CAIRVTGTGSSYEQYF
TGTGCCATCAGAGTAACCGGGACAGGGAGTTCCTACGAGCAGTACTTC
>TRBV10-3|TRBJ1-2|.|TRBD1
CAIRRTGGNYGYTF
TGTGCCATCAGGAGGACAGGGGGCAACTATGGCTACACCTTC
>TRBV10-3|TRBJ2-2|.|.
CAISTNLNTGELFF
TGTGCCATCTCTACTAACCTGAACACCGGGGAGCTGTTTTTT
>TRBV7-9|TRBJ2-7|.|TRBD2
CASSSHGTSAYYEQYF
TGTGCCAGCAGCTCACATGGGACTAGCGCTTACTACGAGCAGTACTTC
>TRBV2|TRBJ1-4|.|.
CARSGGGSEKLFF
TGTGCCCGGTCGGGGGGAGGTAGTGAAAAACTGTTTTTT
>TRBV7-9|TRBJ2-2|.|TRBD1
CASRYQTGVNTGELFF
TGTGCCAGCCGCTACCAAACAGGGGTTAACACCGGGGAGCTGTTTTTT
>TRBV2|TRBJ2-1|few|TRBD2
CASSESRGGTNEQFF
TGTGCCAGCAGTGAATCTCGGGGGGGAACCAATGAGCAGTTCTTC
>TRBV27|TRBJ2-5|.|.
CASSPYRIQETQYF
TGTGCCAGCAGTCCGTACAGGATCCAAGAGACCCAGTACTTC
>TRBV18|TRBJ2-5|.|TRBD2
CASSRTSGSVVGQYF
TGTGCCAGCTCACGGACTAGCGGGAGTGTGGTAGGGCAGTACTTC
>TRBV6-5|TRBJ1-2|few|.
CASSYSGRANYGYTF
TGTGCCAGCAGTTACTCGGGCAGAGCTAACTATGGCTACACCTTC
>TRBV5-1|TRBJ1-4|.|TRBD1
CASSFAEQGWGEKLFF
TGCGCCAGCAGCTTCGCGGAACAGGGGTGGGGTGAAAAACTGTTTTTT
>TRBV5-5|TRBJ2-5|.|.
CASSSRETQYF
TGTGCCAGCAGCTCCCGAGAGACCCAGTACTTC
>TRBV28|TRBJ2-7|.|.
CASRASGTGSVQQYF
TGTGCCAGCAGGGCTTCCGGGACTGGAAGCGTACAGCAGTACTTC
>TRBV30|TRBJ2-7|.|.
CAWSVKGVYEQYF
TGTGCCTGGAGTGTCAAGGGGGTCTACGAGCAGTACTTC
>TRBV7-2|TRBJ1-5|once|TRBD1
CASSAQAGGGGNQPQHF
TGTGCCAGCAGCGCGCAGGCAGGGGGCGGGGGCAATCAGCCCCAGCATTTT
>TRBV27|TRBJ2-7|.|TRBD1
CASSKRGPILSYEQYF
TGTGCCAGCAGTAAGAGGGGGCCCATTCTCTCCTACGAGCAGTACTTC
>TRBV11-2|TRBJ2-7|.|TRBD1
CASSPTGVRSYEQYF
TGTGCCAGCAGCCCGACAGGGGTGCGGTCCTACGAGCAGTACTTC
>TRBV27|TRBJ2-7|.|TRBD2
CASSGGGVTPYYEQYF
TGTGCCAGCAGTGGGGGGGGAGTCACCCCCTACTACGAGCAGTACTTC
>TRBV7-9|TRBJ2-5|.|TRBD2
CASSLAGTRGETQYF
TGTGCCAGCAGCTTAGCCGGGACTAGGGGGGAGACCCAGTACTTC
>TRBV28|TRBJ1-5|.|TRBD1
CASSSGGGGNQPQHF
TGTGCCAGCAGCTCAGGGGGAGGTGGTAATCAGCCCCAGCATTTT
>TRBV5-4|TRBJ2-1|.|TRBD2
CASSYGGGYNEQFF
TGTGCCAGCAGCTACGGGGGGGGCTACAATGAGCAGTTCTTC
>TRBV4-3|TRBJ1-2|.|.
CASSPAGVRGGYTF
TGCGCCAGCAGCCCTGCGGGCGTCCGGGGTGGCTACACCTTC
>TRBV19|TRBJ2-1|.|TRBD2
CASRTSGRNEQFF
TGTGCCAGTAGGACTAGCGGGCGTAATGAGCAGTTCTTC
>TRBV7-2|TRBJ2-5|.|.
CASSAGPTGGETQYF
TGTGCCAGCAGCGCGGGACCTACTGGCGGAGAGACCCAGTACTTC
>TRBV28|TRBJ2-6|.|TRBD1
CASSRQGWGGANVLTF
TGTGCCAGCAGTCGACAGGGATGGGGTGGGGCCAACGTCCTGACTTTC
>TRBV28|TRBJ2-3|few|.
CASSLFPVTDTQYF
TGTGCCAGCAGTTTATTTCCGGTCACAGATACGCAGTATTTT
>TRBV7-2|TRBJ1-1|.|TRBD1
CASSSGQAYTEAFF
TGTGCCAGCAGCTCGGGACAGGCTTACACTGAAGCTTTCTTT